This TCR beta chain originates from a study of blood T cell repertoires in COVID-19. Study information: The samples span acute and convalescent COVID-19 from the United States, Italy and Spain. PBMCs, B-cell-depleted T cells, or T cells provided the cDNA or gDNA that made up the material.

On this clone itself: This CDR3 is also generated by other DNA sequences in the sample.

In the original analysis: Reference gene primers were amplified, and this amplification served to estimate nucleated cell counts. Assay used: immunoSEQ multiplex PCR; TCRdb lists only in-frame clones, some missing. V, J and clone size are those of that table, while D and trimming were read from the DNA. The sample shows 120,000 or so clones, 70% to 80% of them seen only once. Looked up from germline, CDR1 is SGHRS and CDR2 is YFSETQ. The CDR3 is 15 amino acids. V lost 3 bases, J lost 6 bases, and 6 bases stayed unmatched. The rearrangement uses TRBV5-1 and TRBJ2-1; 10 bases match TRBD2. This clonotype was sampled from a human donor in a cohort sampled during active COVID-19. The sequencing input was peripheral blood. The CDR3 is CASSSLAGGSNEQFF. The CDR3 nucleotides are TGCGCCAGCAGCTCGTTAGCGGGAGGTTCCAATGAGCAGTTCTTC.